The clone carrying this T cell receptor (beta chain) was detected ten times or more. The antigen is undetermined. This entry comes from a study of T-cell memory formation after mild COVID-19. Across the whole study: The two donors had largely donor-specific TCR clusters. Study results and limitations: Clones that shrank (day 15 to 85) were balanced CD4/CD8, whereas later expanders leaned CD4+. CD4+ contracting clones were found mainly in CM and EM, and CD8+ ones in EMRA. Still unconfirmed is whether the second-wave clones peaking on day 37 recognized SARS-CoV-2.

TCRdb re-called the 5' RACE reads through MiXCR, storing one row per CDR3 protein. The sample contains around 310,000 distinct CDR3 sequences, approximately 22% of which appear only once. The CDR3 covers 15 residues. Trimming took off 5 bases at V and 0 bases at J, with 14 bases between the two ends. The germline V gene has CDR1 SGHVS and CDR2 FQNEAQ. Sequenced sample: PBMCs or a T cell subset sorted from them (not recorded which). The receptor's source is a man between 18 and 29 years old who had mild COVID-19 (a few samples of this study predate the infection). Cell type and time point are not known. The chain links TRBV7-8 to TRBJ2-7; tentative D call: TRBD1 (6 bases). The CDR3: CASSQHQGPSYEQYF. The CDR3 DNA is TGTGCCAGCAGCCAGCACCAGGGGCCCTCCTACGAGCAGTACTTC.